A selection of T cell receptor beta chains follows, all from one sample in a study of sequential checkpoint blockade in melanoma. Method: immunoSEQ multiplex PCR; TCRdb's copy keeps in-frame clones and lacks some. The sample yields hundreds of clones, around 21% seen once. The sample was tumor tissue (inferred from file names), taken from a patient given nivolumab and ipilimumab in sequence. These receptor sequences come from a human donor with melanoma. Each CDR3 is given with its conserved first and last residue. A D gene is named only where the DNA matches it firmly. Expanded clones get a size class; other rows say once, few or many, or leave the size out.

.	TRBV6-8	TRBJ2-7	hyperexpanded	TGTGCCAGCAGTCGCCCCGGACCGGGCGACGAGCAGTACTTC	CASSRPGPGDEQYF
.	TRBV11-3	TRBJ2-7	few	TGTGCCAGCAGCTTGGCTGGGGGGGCCGGGATGACCTACGAGCAGTACTTC	CASSLAGGAGMTYEQYF
TRBD1	TRBV9	TRBJ2-5	.	TGTGCCAGCAGCGTCGGGACAGGGACTCAAGAGACCCAGTACTTC	CASSVGTGTQETQYF
.	TRBV10-3	TRBJ2-2	large	TGTGCCACCGCGGGGCCGATGAACACCGGGGAGCTGTTTTTT	CATAGPMNTGELFF
.	TRBV6-8	TRBJ2-5	.	TGTGCCAGCAGTGGAAGGAGAAGCCGGGTCCCACAAGAGACCCAGTACTTC	CASSGRRSRVPQETQYF
TRBD2	TRBV6-8	TRBJ2-1	.	TGTGCCAGCAGTTCCCCCCCGGGACTAGCGGGTGACTACAATGAGCAGTTCTTC	CASSSPPGLAGDYNEQFF
TRBD2	TRBV11-3	TRBJ2-3	large	TGTGCCAGCAGCTTGGAACTAGCGGGGACCCTCACAGATACGCAGTATTTT	CASSLELAGTLTDTQYF
TRBD1	TRBV11-3	TRBJ2-7	hyperexpanded	TGTGCCAGCAGCTTGGGACAGGGATTGGACTACGAGCAGTACTTC	CASSLGQGLDYEQYF
.	TRBV11-3	TRBJ2-5	few	TGTGCCAGCAGCGCCCCCCTTGGGAACAGGAGGGAGACCCAGTACTTC	CASSAPLGNRRETQYF
.	TRBV11-3	TRBJ2-2	.	TGTGCCAGCAGCTTCAGGGGTGCCAACACCGGGGAGCTGTTTTTT	CASSFRGANTGELFF
.	TRBV7-5	TRBJ2-1	.	TGTGCCAGCAGCCAAGGAGGATTCCTAGCGGGTAACTACAATGAGCAGTTCTTC	CASSQGGFLAGNYNEQFF
.	TRBV14	TRBJ1-3	.	TGTGCCAGCAGCCAACAAGAGACGAGTTACTCTGGAAACACCATATATTTT	CASSQQETSYSGNTIYF